Following are 25 T cell receptor beta chains from one sample sequenced in a study of T cells in localized non-small cell lung cancer. Generated by immunoSEQ multiplex PCR, the TCRdb table keeps only in-frame clones and is missing some. The table records over 20,000 clones, 90% to 95% of them present only once. The sequencing used peripheral blood, collected before any cancer treatment. These receptors came from a woman aged 40-69 years with stage I lung adenocarcinoma.

The chain recombines TRBV7-2 with TRBJ2-6; D is unclear. There are 14 residues in the CDR3. With 5 bases removed from V and 0 bases from J, the gap between germline ends came to 5 bases. Germline values: CDR1 SGHTA, CDR2 FQGNSA. The CDR3 here is CASSRNSGANVLTF. In DNA form, the CDR3 reads TGTGCCAGCAGCCGCAACTCTGGGGCCAACGTCCTGACTTTC.

The chain joins TRBV7-2 to TRBJ2-7, with TRBD1 as a possible D gene (5 bases). Looked up from germline, CDR1 is SGHTA and CDR2 is FQGNSA. The V end was cut by 1 base, the J end by 0 bases, with 7 bases between. The CDR3 totals 14 residues. The CDR3 region is CASSLVRGSYEQYF. In DNA, the CDR3 is TGTGCCAGCAGCTTAGTTAGGGGCTCCTACGAGCAGTACTTC.

The rearrangement joins TRBV5-1 to TRBJ1-6, with D perhaps matching TRBD1 (5 bases). The V and J ends lost 1 base and 6 bases respectively, with 17 bases between them. Germline CDR1 and CDR2: SGHRS and YFSETQ. This CDR3 is 17 amino acids long. CDR3 amino acids: CASSLMGKWGRNSPLHF. The CDR3 nucleotides are TGCGCCAGCAGCTTGATGGGGAAGTGGGGCCGTAATTCACCCCTCCACTTT.

V and J are TRBV6-1 and TRBJ1-3; D gene uncertain. This CDR3 is 13 amino acids long. V was trimmed by 2 bases and J by 4 bases, leaving 6 bases between them. CDR1 is MNHNS and CDR2 is SASEGT in the germline V gene. DNA of the CDR3: TGTGCCAGCAGTGAACGGGCAGGAAACACCATATATTTT. It translates to CASSERAGNTIYF.

The chain combines TRBV11-2 with TRBJ1-1; 8 positions match TRBD1. J was trimmed by 2 bases and V by 3 bases; bases with no gene match: 2. This CDR3 has 14 amino acids. The germline V gene encodes CDR1 SGHAT and CDR2 FQNNGV. The CDR3 here is CASSLTGANTEAFF. CDR3 DNA sequence: TGTGCCAGCAGCTTGACAGGGGCTAACACTGAAGCTTTCTTT.

This clone was observed a handful of times. This chain joins TRBV14 and TRBJ1-2; 9 bases are a match to TRBD1. Looked up from germline, CDR1 is SGHDN and CDR2 is FVKESK. The CDR3 is made up of 15 amino acids. V lost 7 bases, J lost 4 bases, and 10 bases stayed unmatched. The CDR3 protein is CASTPLGQGLYGYTF. CDR3 DNA sequence: TGTGCCAGCACCCCCTTGGGACAGGGCCTCTATGGCTACACCTTC. Together with reference TRBV14 and TRBJ1-2, the CDR3 gives the full variable domain: EAGVTQFPSHSVIEKGQTVTLRCDPISGHDNLYWYRRVMGKEIKFLLHFVKESKQDESGMPNNRFLAERTGGTYSTLKVQPAELEDSGVYFCASTPLGQGLYGYTFGSGTRLTVV.

This chain connects TRBV5-1 to TRBJ2-7; D is undetermined. This CDR3 comprises 13 residues. With 0 bases removed from V and 6 bases from J, the gap between germline ends came to 10 bases. CDR1 is SGHRS, CDR2 YFSETQ, per germline. This chain's CDR3 is CASSLVGNSEQYF. As DNA, the CDR3 is TGCGCCAGCAGCTTGGTAGGCAACAGCGAGCAGTACTTC. Based on the CDR3 plus reference TRBV5-1 and TRBJ2-7, the full variable domain is KAGVTQTPRYLIKTRGQQVTLSCSPISGHRSVSWYQQTPGQGLQFLFEYFSETQRNKGNFPGRFSGRQFSNSRSEMNVSTLELGDSALYLCASSLVGNSEQYFGPGTRLTVT.

V is TRBV28 and J is TRBJ2-4, with TRBD2 identical over 9 bases. The CDR3 extends over 18 amino acids. Germline trimming cut 7 bases from V and 0 bases from J; bases unmatched to any gene: 13. The germline CDR1 and CDR2 sequences are MDHEN and SYDVKM. The CDR3: CASNGGSGRWGAKNIQYF. The CDR3 region has the DNA TGTGCCAGCAATGGTGGGAGCGGGAGGTGGGGAGCCAAAAACATTCAGTACTTC. Filled out from reference TRBV28 and TRBJ2-4, the complete variable domain reads DVKVTQSSRYLVKRTGEKVFLECVQDMDHENMFWYRQDPGLGLRLIYFSYDVKMKEKGDIPEGYSVSREKKERFSLILESASTNQTSMYLCASNGGSGRWGAKNIQYFGAGTRLSVL.

The CDR3 here is CASSERQGVDTEAFF. CDR3 sequence (DNA): TGTGCCAGTAGCGAACGTCAGGGGGTTGATACTGAAGCTTTCTTT. The chain has TRBV19 and TRBJ1-1; 7 bases agree with TRBD1. The ends lost 6 bases at V and 5 bases at J; junction bases unmatched: 12. CDR3 length: 15 residues. The germline CDR1 and CDR2 sequences are LNHDA and SQIVND (reference sequence).

V and J are TRBV7-6 and TRBJ2-6; a possible D gene is TRBD1 (5 bases). Germline V gene data show CDR1 as SGHVS and CDR2 as FNYEAQ. The CDR3 spans 16 residues. The V end was cut by 5 bases, the J end by 0 bases, with 11 bases between. This CDR3 reads CASSAHDSSGANVLTF. CDR3 bases: TGTGCCAGCAGCGCCCACGACAGCTCTGGGGCCAACGTCCTGACTTTC. The full variable domain, with the rest looked up from reference TRBV7-6 and TRBJ2-6, is GAGVSQSPRYKVTKRGQDVALRCDPISGHVSLYWYRQALGQGPEFLTYFNYEAQQDKSGLPNDRFSAERPEGSISTLTIQRTEQRDSAMYRCASSAHDSSGANVLTFGAGSRLTVL.

V and J are TRBV5-1 and TRBJ1-5, with TRBD1 matching 7 bases. The CDR3 runs to 13 residues. The junction had 5 bases not matched to a gene; V was cut back by 4 bases and J by 7 bases. The germline CDR1 and CDR2 sequences are SGHRS and YFSETQ. The CDR3 protein is CASSPTGYQPQHF. CDR3 nucleotides: TGCGCCAGCAGCCCGACAGGGTACCAGCCCCAGCATTTT.

CDR3 amino acids: CATSTRLAGPYNEQFF. The CDR3 region has the DNA TGTGCCACCAGCACCAGACTAGCGGGGCCCTACAATGAGCAGTTCTTC. The V and J genes are TRBV15 and TRBJ2-1; 11 bases fit TRBD2. This CDR3 comprises 16 residues. CDR1 and CDR2 from the germline V gene are LNHNV and YYDKDF (reference sequence). The J segment lost 2 bases and the V segment lost 4 bases, leaving 4 bases of the junction unmatched.

The rearrangement links TRBV18 to TRBJ1-1; TRBD1 is a possible D gene (5 bases). Trimming left V 0 bases short and J 8 bases short, with 16 bases between. Germline V gene lookup returns CDR1 KGHSH and CDR2 LQKENI. This CDR3 has 15 amino acids. For the CDR3, the DNA is TGTGCCAGCTCACCACCGGGGCAGAGCCTCCGAGAAGCTTTCTTT. It encodes CASSPPGQSLREAFF.

The J gene is TRBJ2-3, the V gene TRBV28; a weak D match, TRBD1 (5 bases). The CDR3 consists of 15 residues. CDR1 is MDHEN, CDR2 SYDVKM, per germline. V was pared by 7 bases and J by 2 bases, with 16 bases between. The CDR3 coding sequence is TGTGCCAGCACCCCCCAAAGGACAAACACAGATACGCAGTATTTT. As protein: CASTPQRTNTDTQYF.

This clone was detected once. This chain uses TRBV6-1 with TRBJ1-1; the D is unclear. CDR1 and CDR2 from the germline V gene are MNHNS and SASEGT. The CDR3 is made up of 13 amino acids. V gave up 5 bases and J gave up 2 bases, with 9 bases separating them. The CDR3 loop reads CASSQDPNTEAFF. CDR3 nucleotide sequence: TGTGCCAGCAGTCAAGATCCCAACACTGAAGCTTTCTTT.

The genes are TRBV10-3 and TRBJ2-2; TRBD1 matches 8 bases. CDR3 length: 14 residues. The germline V gene has CDR1 ENHRY and CDR2 SYGVKD. The trim removed 7 bases at V and 4 bases at J, leaving 5 bases unmatched. The CDR3: CAIKGQGFTGELFF. CDR3 DNA: TGTGCCATCAAAGGACAGGGCTTCACCGGGGAGCTGTTTTTT.

The V and J genes are TRBV5-1 and TRBJ2-5; 12 nucleotides line up with TRBD2. The ends lost 5 bases at V and 2 bases at J; junction bases unmatched: 4. From germline, CDR1 is SGHRS and CDR2 YFSETQ. This CDR3 has 15 residues. The CDR3 coding sequence is TGCGCCAGCAGACTAGCGGGAGGACGACAAGAGACCCAGTACTTC. Its protein is CASRLAGGRQETQYF.

The table lists this clone with a count of one. J is TRBJ2-7 and V is TRBV28; TRBD1 agrees at 7 bases. CDR3 length equals 13 residues. J gave up 0 bases and V 8 bases, and 4 bases lay outside the gene matches. CDR1 is MDHEN and CDR2 is SYDVKM in the germline V gene. The CDR3, as DNA: TGTGCCAGCGGCCGACAGGGCTCCTACGAGCAGTACTTC. Amino acid sequence: CASGRQGSYEQYF.

This rearrangement joins TRBV7-8 to TRBJ2-3; D is perhaps TRBD2 (6 bases). The V and J ends lost 4 bases and 9 bases respectively, with 29 bases between them. CDR3 size: 18 residues. Germline V gives CDR1 SGHVS, CDR2 FQNEAQ. CDR3 DNA: TGTGCCAGCAGCTCCGGTTATCGAGCGGGCAAGCGGAGAGGCACGCAGTATTTT. Its protein product is CASSSGYRAGKRRGTQYF.

V usage is TRBV18 and J usage is TRBJ2-1; the match to TRBD2 covers 12 bases. Germline CDR1 and CDR2: KGHSH and LQKENI. This CDR3 has 15 amino acids. Germline trimming cut 1 base from V and 7 bases from J; bases unmatched to any gene: 2. The CDR3 region has the DNA TGTGCCAGCTCACCACGACTAGCGGGAGATAATGAGCAGTTCTTC. Its translation: CASSPRLAGDNEQFF.

This chain joins TRBV27 and TRBJ2-7, with D maybe TRBD2 (5 bases). Germline V gives CDR1 MNHEY, CDR2 SMNVEV (reference sequence). Trimming shortened V by 5 bases and J by 1 base, and 15 bases separated the two germline ends. CDR3 length: 15 amino acids. This chain's CDR3 is CASSLLARRSYEQYF. CDR3 nucleotide sequence: TGTGCCAGCAGTCTGCTAGCTAGGAGGTCCTACGAGCAGTACTTC.

The chain couples TRBV6-1 to TRBJ2-3; maybe TRBD2 (6 bases). V lost 3 bases, J lost 7 bases, and 14 bases lay in between. Germline V CDR1 and CDR2: MNHNS, SASEGT. The CDR3 totals 14 residues. The CDR3 DNA reads as TGTGCCAGCAGTGATCAAGGAGGGGCATATACGCAGTATTTT. Translating gives CASSDQGGAYTQYF.

V and J are TRBV28 and TRBJ1-1, with D unclear. V was pared by 6 bases and J by 4 bases, with 12 bases between. This CDR3 is built from 13 residues. From germline, CDR1 is MDHEN and CDR2 SYDVKM. CDR3 region: CASRPPVGTEAFF. The CDR3 nucleotides are TGTGCCAGCAGACCCCCGGTCGGCACTGAAGCTTTCTTT.

This sequence joins TRBV5-1 and TRBJ1-6; D is uncertain. Trimming shortened V by 4 bases and J by 8 bases, and 16 bases separated the two germline ends. The CDR3 contains 15 residues. CDR1 SGHRS and CDR2 YFSETQ come from the germline V gene. CDR3 sequence: CASSPYGGPDSPLHF. In nucleotides, the CDR3 is TGCGCCAGCAGCCCCTACGGTGGTCCTGATTCACCCCTCCACTTT. Based on the CDR3 plus reference TRBV5-1 and TRBJ1-6, the full variable domain is KAGVTQTPRYLIKTRGQQVTLSCSPISGHRSVSWYQQTPGQGLQFLFEYFSETQRNKGNFPGRFSGRQFSNSRSEMNVSTLELGDSALYLCASSPYGGPDSPLHFGNGTRLTVT.

V is TRBV7-2 and J is TRBJ1-4, with a weak D call TRBD1 (5 bases). V was cut by 6 bases and J by 8 bases, with 13 bases left in between. This CDR3 has 13 amino acids. The V gene's germline CDR1 is SGHTA and CDR2 FQGNSA. CDR3 region: CASRNKRTEKLFF. As DNA, the CDR3 is TGTGCCAGCAGAAACAAAAGGACAGAAAAACTGTTTTTT. The full variable domain, completed using reference TRBV7-2 and TRBJ1-4, is GAGVSQSPSNKVTEKGKDVELRCDPISGHTALYWYRQSLGQGLEFLIYFQGNSAPDKSGLPSDRFSAERTGGSVSTLTIQRTQQEDSAVYLCASRNKRTEKLFFGSGTQLSVL.